Each of the 5 T cell receptor beta chains below was sequenced from the same sample in a study of response to subunit inactivated influenza vaccine. TCRdb independently ran MiXCR on the RT-PCR reads; one entry per CDR3 protein. The table records 650,000 to 850,000 distinct CDR3 sequences, roughly 14% of them present only once. Sequencing was performed on PBMCs from blood, taken 14 to 15 days before vaccination. The receptors here all came from a man aged 45-65 years who received an inactivated influenza vaccine.

This clonotype was counted only a few times. The chain is built from TRBV20-1 and TRBJ1-6, with 10 bases identical to TRBD1. The germline V gene encodes CDR1 DFQATT and CDR2 SNEGSKA (reference sequence). Germline trimming cut 1 base from V and 0 bases from J; bases unmatched to any gene: 6. The CDR3 is 18 amino acids. The CDR3 here is CSARGGQGRSSYNSPLHF. CDR3 nucleotides: TGCAGTGCTAGAGGGGGACAGGGGAGGAGCTCCTATAATTCACCCCTCCACTTT.

This chain connects TRBV6-1 to TRBJ2-5, with D tentatively TRBD2 (6 bases). Germline CDR1 reads MNHNS; CDR2 reads SASEGT. Trimming cost V 5 bases and J 5 bases, with 18 bases left between them. This CDR3 is built from 15 residues. The CDR3 loop reads CASSPLGGLVETQYF. The CDR3 DNA sequence: TGTGCCAGCAGTCCCCTGGGAGGACTCGTGGAGACCCAGTACTTC.

This clonotype occurred many times. The chain recombines TRBV29-1 with TRBJ2-2; D ambiguous. V was shortened by 4 bases and J by 0 bases, with 12 bases between the two germline ends. Germline V gene data show CDR1 as SQVTM and CDR2 as ANQGSEA. CDR3 length: 15 amino acids. Here the CDR3 reads CSVAAVYPNTGELFF. CDR3 sequence (DNA): TGCAGCGTTGCTGCAGTATACCCGAACACCGGGGAGCTGTTTTTT.

The table lists this clonotype with a few counts. The rearrangement joins TRBV20-1 to TRBJ2-7; D unresolved. Trimming took 3 bases from V and 3 from J, leaving 12 bases between them. Germline CDR1 and CDR2: DFQATT and SNEGSKA (reference sequence). The CDR3 runs 13 residues. The CDR3 spells CSASPAQNYEQYF. The DNA for the CDR3 is TGCAGTGCTAGCCCCGCACAAAACTACGAGCAGTACTTC.

This clonotype was picked up a small number of times. This chain joins TRBV18 and TRBJ2-4, with D unresolved. This CDR3 contains 14 residues. CDR1 is KGHSH, CDR2 LQKENI, per germline. Trimming cost V 0 bases and J 1 base, with 4 bases left between them. CDR3 protein: CASSPPSAKNIQYF. CDR3 coding DNA: TGTGCCAGCTCACCACCTTCGGCCAAAAACATTCAGTACTTC.